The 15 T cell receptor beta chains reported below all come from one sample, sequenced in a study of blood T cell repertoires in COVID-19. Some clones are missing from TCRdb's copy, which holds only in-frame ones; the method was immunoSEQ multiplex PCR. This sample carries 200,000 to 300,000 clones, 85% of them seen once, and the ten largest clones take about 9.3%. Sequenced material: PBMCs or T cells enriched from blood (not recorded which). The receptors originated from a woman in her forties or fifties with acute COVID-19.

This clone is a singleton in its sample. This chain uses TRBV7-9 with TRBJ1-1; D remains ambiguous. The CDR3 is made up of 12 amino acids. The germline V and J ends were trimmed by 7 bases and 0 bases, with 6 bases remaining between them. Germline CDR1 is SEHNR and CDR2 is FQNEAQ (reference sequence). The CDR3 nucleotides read TGTGCCAGCACCTCCATGAACACTGAAGCTTTCTTT. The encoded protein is CASTSMNTEAFF. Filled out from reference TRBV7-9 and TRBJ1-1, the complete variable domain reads DTGVSQNPRHKITKRGQNVTFRCDPISEHNRLYWYRQTLGQGPEFLTYFQNEAQLEKSRLLSDRFSAERPKGSFSTLEIQRTEQGDSAMYLCASTSMNTEAFFGQGTRLTVV.

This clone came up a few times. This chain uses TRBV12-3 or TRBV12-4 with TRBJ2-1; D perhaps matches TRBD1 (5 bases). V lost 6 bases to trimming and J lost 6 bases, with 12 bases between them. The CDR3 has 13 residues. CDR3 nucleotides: TGTGCCAGCAGCGAGACAGTAATCAATGAGCAGTTCTTC. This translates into CASSETVINEQFF.

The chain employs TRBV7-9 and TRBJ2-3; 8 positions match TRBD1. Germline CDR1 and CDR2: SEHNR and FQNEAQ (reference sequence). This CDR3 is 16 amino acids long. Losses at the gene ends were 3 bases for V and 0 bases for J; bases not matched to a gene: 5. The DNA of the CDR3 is TGTGCCAGCAGCTTTAGGACAGGGCCTAGCACAGATACGCAGTATTTT. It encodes CASSFRTGPSTDTQYF.

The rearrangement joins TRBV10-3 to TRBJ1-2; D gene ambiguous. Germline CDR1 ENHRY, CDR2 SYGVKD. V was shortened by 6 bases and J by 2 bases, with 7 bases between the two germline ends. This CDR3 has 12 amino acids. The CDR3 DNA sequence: TGTGCCATCAGCGACACGAACTATGGCTACACCTTC. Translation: CAISDTNYGYTF.

The CDR3 DNA is TGTGCCAGCAGTCTGGACAATTACCTGGTCCCGGCTTACGAGCAGTACTTC. It codes for CASSLDNYLVPAYEQYF. V usage is TRBV3-1 (or the pseudogene TRBV3-2) and J usage is TRBJ2-7; tentatively, D is TRBD1 (5 bases). V shed 6 bases and J shed 4 bases, with 25 bases lying between them. Germline V gene data show CDR1 as LGHDT and CDR2 as YNNKEL (reference sequence). The CDR3 is 17 residues long.

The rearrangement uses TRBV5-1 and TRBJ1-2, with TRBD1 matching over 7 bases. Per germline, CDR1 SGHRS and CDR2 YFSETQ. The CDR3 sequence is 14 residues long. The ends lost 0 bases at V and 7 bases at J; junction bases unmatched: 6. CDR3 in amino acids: CASSLETGSGGYTF. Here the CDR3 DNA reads TGCGCCAGCAGCTTGGAGACAGGGTCTGGTGGCTACACCTTC. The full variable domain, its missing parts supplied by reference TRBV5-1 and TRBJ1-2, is KAGVTQTPRYLIKTRGQQVTLSCSPISGHRSVSWYQQTPGQGLQFLFEYFSETQRNKGNFPGRFSGRQFSNSRSEMNVSTLELGDSALYLCASSLETGSGGYTFGSGTRLTVV.

Written as DNA, the CDR3 is TGTGCCTTACAGGGTGCCTCTGGAAACACCATATATTTT. It is translated as CALQGASGNTIYF. This sequence joins TRBV30 and TRBJ1-3, with D possibly being TRBD1 (6 bases). Germline V gene sequence: CDR1 GTSNPN, CDR2 SVGIG (reference sequence). V gave up 7 bases and J gave up 0 bases, with 10 bases separating them. This CDR3 has 13 residues.

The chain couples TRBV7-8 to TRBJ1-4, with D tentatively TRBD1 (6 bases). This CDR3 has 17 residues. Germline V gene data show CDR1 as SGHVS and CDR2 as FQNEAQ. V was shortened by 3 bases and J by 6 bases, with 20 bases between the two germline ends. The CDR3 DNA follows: TGTGCCAGCAGCTTGGCGGGTCGAGCCAGGGGTGATGAAAAACTGTTTTTT. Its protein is CASSLAGRARGDEKLFF.

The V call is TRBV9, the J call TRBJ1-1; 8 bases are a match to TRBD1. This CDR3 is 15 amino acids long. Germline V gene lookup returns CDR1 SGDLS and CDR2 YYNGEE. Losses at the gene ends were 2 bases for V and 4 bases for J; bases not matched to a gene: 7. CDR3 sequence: CASSVHMTGATEAFF. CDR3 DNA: TGTGCCAGCAGCGTCCATATGACAGGGGCCACTGAAGCTTTCTTT.

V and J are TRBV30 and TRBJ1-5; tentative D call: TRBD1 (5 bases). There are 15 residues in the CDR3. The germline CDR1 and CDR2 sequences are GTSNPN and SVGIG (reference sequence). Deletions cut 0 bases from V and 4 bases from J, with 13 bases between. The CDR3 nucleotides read TGTGCCTGGAGTGTAACAACGAAGGGGAATCAGCCCCAGCATTTT. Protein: CAWSVTTKGNQPQHF.

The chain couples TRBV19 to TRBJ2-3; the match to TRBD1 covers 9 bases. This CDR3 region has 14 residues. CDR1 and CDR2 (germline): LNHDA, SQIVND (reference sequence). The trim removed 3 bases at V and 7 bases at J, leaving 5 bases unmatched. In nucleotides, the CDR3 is TGTGCCAGTAGTATGGGACAGGGAGGCAATACGCAGTATTTT. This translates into CASSMGQGGNTQYF.

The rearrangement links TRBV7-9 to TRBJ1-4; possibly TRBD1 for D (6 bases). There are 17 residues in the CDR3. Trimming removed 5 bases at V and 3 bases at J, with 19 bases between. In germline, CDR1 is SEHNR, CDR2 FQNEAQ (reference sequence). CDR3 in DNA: TGTGCCAGCAGCGCCCACCGGGGGGGCCGGGCTAATGAAAAACTGTTTTTT. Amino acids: CASSAHRGGRANEKLFF.

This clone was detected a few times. CDR3: CASRGQGNTGELFF. The CDR3 DNA reads TGTGCCAGCAGAGGACAGGGGAACACCGGGGAGCTGTTTTTT. The chain uses TRBV4-2 and TRBJ2-2; 8 bases match TRBD1. Germline V gives CDR1 LGHNA, CDR2 YNFKEQ. The J segment lost 1 base and the V segment lost 6 bases, leaving 1 base of the junction unmatched. The CDR3 has 14 residues.

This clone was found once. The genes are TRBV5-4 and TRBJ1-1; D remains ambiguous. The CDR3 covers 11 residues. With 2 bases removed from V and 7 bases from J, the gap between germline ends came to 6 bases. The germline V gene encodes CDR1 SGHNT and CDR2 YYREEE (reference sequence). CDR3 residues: CASSFSGEAFF. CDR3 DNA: TGTGCCAGCAGCTTTAGTGGTGAAGCTTTCTTT.

The CDR3 here is CASSSTGTYNSPLHF. CDR3 sequence (DNA): TGTGCCAGCAGTTCTACAGGGACCTATAATTCACCCCTCCACTTT. The rearrangement joins TRBV6-5 to TRBJ1-6; tentatively, D is TRBD1 (6 bases). Germline-derived CDR1 and CDR2 are MNHEY and SVGAGI. Trimming pared 4 bases from V and 2 bases from J, leaving 9 bases between. The length of the CDR3 is 15 residues.